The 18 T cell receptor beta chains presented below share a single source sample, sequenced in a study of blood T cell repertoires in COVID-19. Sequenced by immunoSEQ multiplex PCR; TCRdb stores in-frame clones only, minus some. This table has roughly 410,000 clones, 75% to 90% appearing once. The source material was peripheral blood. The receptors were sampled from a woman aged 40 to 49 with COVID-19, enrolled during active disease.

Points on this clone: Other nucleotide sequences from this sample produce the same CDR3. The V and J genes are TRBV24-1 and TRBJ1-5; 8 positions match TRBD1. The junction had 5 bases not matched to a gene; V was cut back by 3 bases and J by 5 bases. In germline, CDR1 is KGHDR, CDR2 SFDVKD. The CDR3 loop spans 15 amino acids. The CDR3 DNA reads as TGTGCCACCAGTGATCCCGGACAGGGCGATCAGCCCCAGCATTTT. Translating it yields CATSDPGQGDQPQHF.

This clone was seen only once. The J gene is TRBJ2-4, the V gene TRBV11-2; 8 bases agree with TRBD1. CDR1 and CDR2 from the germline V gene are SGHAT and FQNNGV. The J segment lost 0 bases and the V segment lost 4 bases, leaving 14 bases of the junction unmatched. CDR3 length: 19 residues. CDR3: CASSSITGQGYLAKNIQYF. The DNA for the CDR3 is TGTGCCAGCAGCTCGATTACAGGACAGGGTTACTTAGCCAAAAACATTCAGTACTTC.

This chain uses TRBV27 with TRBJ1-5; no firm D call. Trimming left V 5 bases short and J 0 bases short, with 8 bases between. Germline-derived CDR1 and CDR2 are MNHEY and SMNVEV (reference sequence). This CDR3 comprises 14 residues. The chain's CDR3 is CASSTTDSNQPQHF. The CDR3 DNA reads TGTGCCAGCAGTACAACAGATAGCAATCAGCCCCAGCATTTT.

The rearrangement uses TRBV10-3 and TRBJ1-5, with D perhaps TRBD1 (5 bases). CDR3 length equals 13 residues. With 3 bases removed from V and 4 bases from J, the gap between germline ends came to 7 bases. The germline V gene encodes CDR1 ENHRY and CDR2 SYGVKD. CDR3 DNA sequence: TGTGCCATCAGTGACAGGGAAAATCAGCCCCAGCATTTT. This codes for CAISDRENQPQHF.

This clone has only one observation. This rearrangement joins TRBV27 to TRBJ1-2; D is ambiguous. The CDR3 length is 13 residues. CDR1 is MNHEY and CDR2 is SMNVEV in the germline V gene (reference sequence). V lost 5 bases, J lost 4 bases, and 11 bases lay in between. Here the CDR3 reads CASSPRWSYGYTF. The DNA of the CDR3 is TGTGCCAGCAGTCCCCGGTGGAGCTATGGCTACACCTTC.

The CDR3 DNA reads TGTGCCAGCAGTTACCCGGCGGTGGAGCAGTTCTTC. It codes for CASSYPAVEQFF. The rearrangement joins TRBV6-2 or TRBV6-3 to TRBJ2-1; D call uncertain. Per the germline V gene, CDR1 is MNHEY and CDR2 is SVGEGT. The CDR3 runs 12 residues. Trimming took 2 bases from V and 10 from J, leaving 9 bases between them.

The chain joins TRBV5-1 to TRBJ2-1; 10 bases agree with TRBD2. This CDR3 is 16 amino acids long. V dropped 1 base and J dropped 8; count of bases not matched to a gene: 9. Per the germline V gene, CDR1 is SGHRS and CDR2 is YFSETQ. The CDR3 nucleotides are TGCGCCAGCAGCTTGAGCACTAGCGGGGCGAGGGATGAGCAGTTCTTC. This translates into CASSLSTSGARDEQFF. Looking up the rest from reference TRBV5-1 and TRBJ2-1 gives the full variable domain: KAGVTQTPRYLIKTRGQQVTLSCSPISGHRSVSWYQQTPGQGLQFLFEYFSETQRNKGNFPGRFSGRQFSNSRSEMNVSTLELGDSALYLCASSLSTSGARDEQFFGPGTRLTVL.

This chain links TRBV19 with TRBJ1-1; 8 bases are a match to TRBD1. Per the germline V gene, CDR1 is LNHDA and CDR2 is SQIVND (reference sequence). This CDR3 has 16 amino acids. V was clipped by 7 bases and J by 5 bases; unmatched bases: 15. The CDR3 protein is CASTMARGLMGTEAFF. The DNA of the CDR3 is TGTGCCAGTACCATGGCCAGGGGGCTGATGGGAACTGAAGCTTTCTTT.

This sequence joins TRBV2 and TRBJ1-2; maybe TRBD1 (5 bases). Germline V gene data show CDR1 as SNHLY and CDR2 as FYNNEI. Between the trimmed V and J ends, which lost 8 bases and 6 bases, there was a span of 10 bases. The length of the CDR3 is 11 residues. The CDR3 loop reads CASWQGDGYTF. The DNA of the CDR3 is TGTGCCAGCTGGCAGGGTGATGGCTACACCTTC.

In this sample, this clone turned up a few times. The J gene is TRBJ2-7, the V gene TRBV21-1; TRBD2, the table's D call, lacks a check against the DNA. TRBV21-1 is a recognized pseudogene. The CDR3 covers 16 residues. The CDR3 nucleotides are TGTGCCAGCAGCGGACAGACTAGCGGGTTCTCCTACGAGCAGTACTTC. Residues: CASSGQTSGFSYEQYF.

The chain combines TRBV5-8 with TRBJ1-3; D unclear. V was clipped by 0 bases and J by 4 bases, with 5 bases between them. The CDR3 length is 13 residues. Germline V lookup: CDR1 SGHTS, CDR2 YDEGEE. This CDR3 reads CASSLARGNTIYF. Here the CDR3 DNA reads TGTGCCAGCAGCTTGGCTAGGGGAAACACCATATATTTT.

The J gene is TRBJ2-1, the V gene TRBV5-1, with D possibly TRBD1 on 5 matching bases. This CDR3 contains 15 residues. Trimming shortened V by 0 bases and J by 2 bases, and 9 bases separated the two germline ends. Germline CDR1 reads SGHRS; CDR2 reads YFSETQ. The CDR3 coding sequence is TGCGCCAGCAGCTTGGCAGGGTTTACCTACAATGAGCAGTTCTTC. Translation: CASSLAGFTYNEQFF.

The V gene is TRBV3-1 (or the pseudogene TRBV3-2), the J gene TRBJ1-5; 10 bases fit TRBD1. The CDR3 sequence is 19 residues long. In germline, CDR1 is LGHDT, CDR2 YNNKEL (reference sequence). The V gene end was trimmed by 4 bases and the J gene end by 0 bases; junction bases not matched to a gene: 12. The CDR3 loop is CASSPQKGGQGDSNQPQHF. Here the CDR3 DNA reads TGTGCCAGCAGCCCCCAGAAAGGAGGACAGGGGGATAGCAATCAGCCCCAGCATTTT.

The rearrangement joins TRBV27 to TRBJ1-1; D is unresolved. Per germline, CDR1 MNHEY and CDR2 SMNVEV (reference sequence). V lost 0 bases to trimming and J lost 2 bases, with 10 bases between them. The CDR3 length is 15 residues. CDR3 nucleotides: TGTGCCAGCAGTTTATCAGTGGGAGGTAACACTGAAGCTTTCTTT. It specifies CASSLSVGGNTEAFF.

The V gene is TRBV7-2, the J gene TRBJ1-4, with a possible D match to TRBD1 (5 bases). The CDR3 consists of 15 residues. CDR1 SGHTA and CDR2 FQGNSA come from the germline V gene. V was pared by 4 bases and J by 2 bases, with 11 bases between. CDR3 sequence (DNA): TGTGCCAGCAGCTCCCCAGGGAGGACTAATGAAAAACTGTTTTTT. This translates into CASSSPGRTNEKLFF.

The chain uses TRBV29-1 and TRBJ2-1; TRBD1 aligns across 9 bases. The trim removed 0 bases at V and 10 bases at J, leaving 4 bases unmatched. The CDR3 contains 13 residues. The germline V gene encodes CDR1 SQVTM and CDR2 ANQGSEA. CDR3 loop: CSVEDDRGREQFF. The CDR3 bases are TGCAGCGTTGAAGACGACAGGGGGAGGGAGCAGTTCTTC.

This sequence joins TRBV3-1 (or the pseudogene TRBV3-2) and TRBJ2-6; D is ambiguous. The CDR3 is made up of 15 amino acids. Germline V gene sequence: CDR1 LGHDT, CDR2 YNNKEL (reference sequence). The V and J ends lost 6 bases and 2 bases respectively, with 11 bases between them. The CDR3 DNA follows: TGTGCCAGCAGTACCCGGGTGGCTGGGGCCAACGTCCTGACTTTC. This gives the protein CASSTRVAGANVLTF.

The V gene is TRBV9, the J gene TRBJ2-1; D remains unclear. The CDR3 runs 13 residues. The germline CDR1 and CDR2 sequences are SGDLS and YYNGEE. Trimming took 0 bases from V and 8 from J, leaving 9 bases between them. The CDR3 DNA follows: TGTGCCAGCAGCGTAGTCGTAGATTATGAGCAGTTCTTC. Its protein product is CASSVVVDYEQFF.